A single sample gave rise to the 21 T cell receptor beta chains below, sequenced in a study of blood T cell repertoires in COVID-19. Profiling relied on immunoSEQ multiplex PCR, and the TCRdb table lists in-frame clones only, not all of them. The repertoire has about 140,000 clones, 76% of them found once; the top ten carry approximately 4.5%. The sample was peripheral blood. The receptors shown here come from a woman older than 75 with active or convalescent COVID-19.

The gene calls are TRBV4-1 and TRBJ2-1; 7 nucleotides agree with TRBD2. CDR3 size: 13 residues. From germline, CDR1 is MGHRA and CDR2 YSYEKL. The junction had 6 bases not matched to a gene; V was cut back by 1 base and J by 12 bases. CDR3 amino acids: CASSQGTSTWQFF. CDR3 DNA: TGCGCCAGCAGCCAAGGGACTAGTACGTGGCAGTTCTTC.

The V and J genes are TRBV4-3 and TRBJ2-7, with 9 bases matching TRBD1. V shed 2 bases, J shed 1 base, and the junction held 3 bases outside the gene matches. CDR3 length: 15 amino acids. Germline loops: CDR1 LGHNA, CDR2 YSLEER. CDR3 region: CASSQSGTGSYEQYF. CDR3 nucleotide sequence: TGCGCCAGCAGCCAATCCGGGACAGGGTCCTACGAGCAGTACTTC.

A word on this clone: The DNA is omitted, as the CDR3 cannot be located on it reliably, and the CDR3 follows TCRdb's listing. The J gene is TRBJ1-2, the V gene TRBV21-1; the table gives TRBD1 as D, unverified against the DNA. TRBV21-1 is labeled a pseudogene. The CDR3 adds up to 17 amino acids, both ends counted. The CDR3 region is CASSKVVGQGARCGYTF.

V is TRBV19 and J is TRBJ1-1; a possible D gene is TRBD1 (5 bases). The germline gives CDR1 LNHDA, CDR2 SQIVND (reference sequence). The germline V and J ends were trimmed by 1 base and 10 bases, with 13 bases remaining between them. The CDR3 covers 13 residues. CDR3 region: CASSIGIGGGAFF. CDR3 bases: TGTGCCAGTAGTATAGGCATTGGCGGGGGAGCTTTCTTT.

This clone occurred a few times. The rearrangement joins TRBV5-1 to TRBJ2-2, with 9 bases identical to TRBD1. The CDR3 contains 15 residues. From germline, CDR1 is SGHRS and CDR2 YFSETQ. Trimming cost V 4 bases and J 4 bases; bases outside gene matches: 5. CDR3 DNA: TGCGCCAGCAGCGCCACGGGACAGGGCACCGGGGAGCTGTTTTTT. It encodes CASSATGQGTGELFF.

There are a few counts of this clone. The chain carries TRBV3-1 (or the pseudogene TRBV3-2) and TRBJ2-2; 11 bases match TRBD1. The CDR3 spans 16 residues. After removal of 4 bases from V and 6 bases from J, the junction contained 7 bases not matched to a gene. Germline V gene data show CDR1 as LGHDT and CDR2 as YNNKEL (reference sequence). The CDR3 reads CASSPFGTGGSGELFF. DNA of the CDR3: TGTGCCAGCAGCCCCTTCGGGACAGGGGGTTCCGGGGAGCTGTTTTTT.

The chain combines TRBV7-9 with TRBJ1-1; 7 positions match TRBD1. The V and J ends lost 5 bases and 0 bases, in that order; junction bases with no gene match: 6. Germline V gene sequence: CDR1 SEHNR, CDR2 FQNEAQ (reference sequence). CDR3 length: 15 residues. CDR3 protein: CASSRAGGVNTEAFF. For the CDR3, the DNA is TGTGCCAGCAGCCGGGCAGGGGGAGTGAACACTGAAGCTTTCTTT. Full variable domain (outside the CDR3, taken from reference TRBV7-9 and TRBJ1-1): DTGVSQNPRHKITKRGQNVTFRCDPISEHNRLYWYRQTLGQGPEFLTYFQNEAQLEKSRLLSDRFSAERPKGSFSTLEIQRTEQGDSAMYLCASSRAGGVNTEAFFGQGTRLTVV.

V is TRBV6-1 and J is TRBJ1-5; D unclear. The CDR3 spans 13 residues. CDR1 and CDR2 (germline): MNHNS, SASEGT. V was cut by 2 bases and J by 4 bases, with 6 bases left in between. CDR3 sequence: CASSESRNQPQHF. The CDR3 DNA follows: TGTGCCAGCAGTGAATCCAGAAATCAGCCCCAGCATTTT.

V is TRBV6-5 and J is TRBJ1-5, with 9 bases fitting TRBD1. The CDR3 has 14 amino acids. Looked up from germline, CDR1 is MNHEY and CDR2 is SVGAGI. V shed 6 bases and J 11 bases; nucleotides not matched to a gene: 11. In nucleotides, the CDR3 is TGTGCCAGCAGAATAGGGACAGGGAATAGGGCCCAGCATTTT. It is translated as CASRIGTGNRAQHF.

V gene TRBV15 combines with J gene TRBJ2-5; 16 positions agree with TRBD2. With 6 bases clipped from V and 5 bases from J, the junction kept 12 bases outside the gene matches. CDR1 and CDR2 from the germline V gene are LNHNV and YYDKDF (reference sequence). This CDR3 is built from 18 residues. CDR3 sequence reads: CATSLGTSGGARGETQYF. Here the CDR3 DNA reads TGTGCCACCAGTCTAGGGACTAGCGGGGGGGCCCGTGGGGAGACCCAGTACTTC.

The genes are TRBV9 and TRBJ2-1; 9 bases match TRBD2. V lost 0 bases and J lost 2; bases outside the gene matches: 3. CDR3 size: 16 residues. CDR1 is SGDLS, CDR2 YYNGEE, per germline. CDR3 in amino acids: CASSVGVAGAYNEQFF. Written as DNA, the CDR3 is TGTGCCAGCAGCGTAGGGGTAGCGGGGGCCTACAATGAGCAGTTCTTC.

This clone has more than one count but fewer than ten. The chain uses TRBV28 and TRBJ1-1; perhaps TRBD1 as D (6 bases). Per germline, CDR1 MDHEN and CDR2 SYDVKM. The CDR3 runs 14 residues. The V gene lost 11 bases and the J gene lost 2 bases, with 18 bases spanning the gap. The CDR3 bases are TGTGCCGTCGAAAAACAGGGTATCAACACTGAAGCTTTCTTT. Its protein product is CAVEKQGINTEAFF.

The J gene is TRBJ1-2, the V gene TRBV14, with no clear D. Per germline, CDR1 SGHDN and CDR2 FVKESK. The CDR3 has 16 amino acids. Trimming pared 2 bases from V and 4 bases from J, leaving 17 bases between. CDR3 nucleotide sequence: TGTGCCAGCAGCCAAAGACTAAGAGGACGGAGCTATGGCTACACCTTC. Protein: CASSQRLRGRSYGYTF.

The V gene is TRBV19, the J gene TRBJ1-5; possibly TRBD1 for D (5 bases). Trimming left V 4 bases short and J 7 bases short, with 23 bases between. The CDR3 sequence is 17 residues long. Germline values: CDR1 LNHDA, CDR2 SQIVND (reference sequence). Written as DNA, the CDR3 is TGTGCCAGTAGTAGCCACACCTCGGGGGAGAGGCGACAGCCCCAGCATTTT. Its translation is CASSSHTSGERRQPQHF.

The table lists this clone with a few counts. The chain carries TRBV5-1 and TRBJ2-1; possible D gene TRBD2, 7 bases. V lost 1 base to trimming and J lost 8 bases, with 10 bases between them. CDR3 size: 13 residues. CDR1 is SGHRS and CDR2 is YFSETQ in the germline V gene. As DNA, the CDR3 is TGCGCCAGCAGCTTGCGGGGGGCAGATGAGCAGTTCTTC. Protein: CASSLRGADEQFF.

The chain recombines TRBV6-5 with TRBJ2-7; 8 bases align to TRBD2. CDR1 and CDR2 from the germline V gene are MNHEY and SVGAGI. The CDR3 loop spans 15 amino acids. V gave up 6 bases and J gave up 1 base; unmatched junction bases: 8. CDR3 sequence (DNA): TGTGCCAGCAGGACGGCGGGGGGCAATTCCTACGAGCAGTACTTC. It yields the protein CASRTAGGNSYEQYF.

Here the CDR3 reads CASSVTSGPSTGELFF. The CDR3, as DNA: TGTGCCAGCAGCGTGACTAGCGGACCCTCCACCGGGGAGCTGTTTTTT. The rearrangement links TRBV7-3 to TRBJ2-2; 9 bases fit TRBD2. CDR1 and CDR2 (germline): SGHTA, FQGTGA. The CDR3 is made up of 16 amino acids. V trimming: 5 bases; J trimming: 4 bases; junction bases outside the gene matches: 8.

The chain is built from TRBV7-8 and TRBJ1-1; 9 bases match TRBD1. This CDR3 has 15 residues. Germline CDR1 and CDR2: SGHVS and FQNEAQ. Unmatched junction bases numbered 9, after V lost 4 bases and J lost 6 bases. The CDR3 here is CASSSHPGQGAEAFF. In DNA form, the CDR3 reads TGTGCCAGCAGCTCCCACCCGGGACAGGGAGCTGAAGCTTTCTTT.

CDR3 sequence (DNA): TGTGCCAGCAGCCCTGATCCGGACATAACTGAAGCTTTCTTT. Residues: CASSPDPDITEAFF. The V and J genes are TRBV5-4 and TRBJ1-1; TRBD1 is a possible D gene (5 bases). The CDR3 contains 14 residues. In germline, CDR1 is SGHNT, CDR2 YYREEE (reference sequence). The V end lost 4 bases, the J end lost 5 bases, and 15 bases lay between the germline ends.

This clone was detected ten times or more. V gene TRBV5-1 combines with J gene TRBJ1-4, with 7 nucleotides matching TRBD1. V shed 3 bases, J shed 10 bases, and the junction held 9 bases outside the gene matches. The CDR3 is made up of 14 amino acids. Germline V CDR1 and CDR2: SGHRS, YFSETQ. The CDR3 sequence: CASSSGTDSAKLFF. The DNA for the CDR3 is TGCGCCAGCAGCTCCGGGACAGATTCTGCAAAACTGTTTTTT.

The chain couples TRBV29-1 to TRBJ1-5; 8 bases are shared with TRBD1. The V gene's germline CDR1 is SQVTM and CDR2 ANQGSEA. This CDR3 is 13 amino acids long. Unmatched junction bases numbered 4, after V lost 4 bases and J lost 5 bases. CDR3 amino acids: CSVAQGVDQPQHF. The CDR3 DNA reads as TGCAGCGTTGCACAGGGGGTGGATCAGCCCCAGCATTTT.